The 12 T cell receptor beta chains presented below share a single source sample, sequenced in a study of blood T cell repertoires in COVID-19. Data came from immunoSEQ multiplex PCR; TCRdb stores just in-frame clones and leaves some out. This table has 25,000 to 35,000 clones, approximately 85% appearing once. Source material: peripheral blood. The receptors were sampled from a man of 80 years or more with active COVID-19.

The genes are TRBV12-3 or TRBV12-4 and TRBJ1-2; 7 bases are a match to TRBD1. Unmatched junction bases numbered 1, after V lost 6 bases and J lost 3 bases. This CDR3 is built from 12 residues. The DNA of the CDR3 is TGTGCCAGCAGACAGGGGCACTATGGCTACACCTTC. The encoded protein is CASRQGHYGYTF.

This clone was counted a few times. The chain uses TRBV27 and TRBJ1-1; TRBD1 is a possible D gene (5 bases). This CDR3 has 13 amino acids. The V end lost 5 bases, the J end lost 5 bases, and 12 bases lay between the germline ends. Germline V gene lookup returns CDR1 MNHEY and CDR2 SMNVEV (reference sequence). CDR3 region: CASSTPGGTEAFF. The CDR3 nucleotides read TGTGCCAGCAGTACGCCTGGGGGGACTGAAGCTTTCTTT.

The J gene is TRBJ1-1, the V gene TRBV10-3; maybe TRBD1 (5 bases). CDR3 size: 13 residues. Germline V gene data show CDR1 as ENHRY and CDR2 as SYGVKD. V shed 8 bases and J shed 1 base, with 11 bases lying between them. The DNA for the CDR3 is TGTGCCATCGCTACGACAGAGAACACTGAAGCTTTCTTT. Translated, it gives CAIATTENTEAFF.

V and J are TRBV7-2 and TRBJ2-1; D perhaps matches TRBD2 (7 bases). The V end lost 1 base, the J end lost 2 bases, and 9 bases lay between the germline ends. The CDR3 has 15 amino acids. CDR1 and CDR2 from the germline V gene are SGHTA and FQGNSA. CDR3: CASSLGGGPYNEQFF. The CDR3 nucleotides are TGTGCCAGCAGCTTAGGGGGGGGCCCCTACAATGAGCAGTTCTTC.

The rearrangement links TRBV9 to TRBJ2-7; tentatively, D is TRBD2 (5 bases). CDR1 and CDR2 from the germline V gene are SGDLS and YYNGEE. V was trimmed by 4 bases and J by 0 bases, leaving 17 bases between them. CDR3 length equals 16 residues. The CDR3 spells CASSPRFSDSSYEQYF. In DNA, the CDR3 is TGTGCCAGCAGCCCTCGGTTTAGCGATAGCTCCTACGAGCAGTACTTC.

The chain combines TRBV7-2 with TRBJ2-7; D gene ambiguous. Germline CDR1 SGHTA, CDR2 FQGNSA. CDR3 length: 15 amino acids. Trimming pared 5 bases from V and 0 bases from J, leaving 14 bases between. This chain's CDR3 is CASSPVALTSYEQYF. The CDR3 bases are TGTGCCAGCAGCCCGGTAGCCCTTACCTCCTACGAGCAGTACTTC. The whole variable domain, filled in from reference TRBV7-2 and TRBJ2-7, reads GAGVSQSPSNKVTEKGKDVELRCDPISGHTALYWYRQSLGQGLEFLIYFQGNSAPDKSGLPSDRFSAERTGGSVSTLTIQRTQQEDSAVYLCASSPVALTSYEQYFGPGTRLTVT.

This chain uses TRBV6-5 with TRBJ1-1, with a weak D call TRBD1 (5 bases). V was shortened by 4 bases and J by 6 bases, with 15 bases between the two germline ends. CDR3 size: 14 residues. Germline CDR1 reads MNHEY; CDR2 reads SVGAGI. Written as DNA, the CDR3 is TGTGCCAGCAGTTCCAGTAGGGGAAGCGCTGAAGCTTTCTTT. Protein: CASSSSRGSAEAFF.

The J gene is TRBJ2-3, the V gene TRBV5-1; 9 bases map to TRBD1. The germline CDR1 and CDR2 sequences are SGHRS and YFSETQ. CDR3 length: 16 residues. Trimming removed 6 bases from V and 3 bases from J; junction bases left unmatched: 11. As DNA, the CDR3 is TGCGCCAGCACGGCGGGACAGGGAATAGGAACAGATACGCAGTATTTT. This gives the protein CASTAGQGIGTDTQYF.

The rearrangement joins TRBV10-2 to TRBJ2-3, with D possibly matching TRBD2 (6 bases). Germline V gives CDR1 WSHSY, CDR2 SAAADI. Trimming cost V 10 bases and J 4 bases, with 27 bases left between them. This CDR3 is 17 amino acids long. The CDR3 region is CATEPLRLVERADTQYF. Here the CDR3 DNA reads TGCGCCACCGAACCCCTGAGACTAGTAGAGCGCGCAGATACGCAGTATTTT.

V is TRBV7-2 and J is TRBJ1-5, with no clear D. Germline values: CDR1 SGHTA, CDR2 FQGNSA. Trimming removed 6 bases at V and 5 bases at J, with 14 bases between. The CDR3 runs 14 residues. CDR3 coding DNA: TGTGCCAGCAGTTACGGGTTTGTGGATCAGCCCCAGCATTTT. It translates to CASSYGFVDQPQHF.

A single count supports this clone. This sequence joins TRBV4-2 and TRBJ2-7; TRBD2 matches at 9 bases. In germline, CDR1 is LGHNA, CDR2 YNFKEQ. V shed 3 bases and J 3 bases; nucleotides not matched to a gene: 12. The CDR3 extends over 17 amino acids. The CDR3 sequence is CASSQGMTSGLDYEQYF. The CDR3 DNA reads TGTGCCAGCAGCCAGGGCATGACTAGCGGACTAGACTACGAGCAGTACTTC.

The V gene is TRBV4-2, the J gene TRBJ2-6; TRBD2 might be the D (5 bases). V lost 4 bases and J 4 bases, leaving 26 bases between the germline ends. From germline, CDR1 is LGHNA and CDR2 YNFKEQ. The CDR3 has 20 amino acids. CDR3 nucleotide sequence: TGTGCCAGCAGCCCGAAACTGCTAGGAGCCTCCGGGGTCGGGGCCAACGTCCTGACTTTC. Amino acid sequence: CASSPKLLGASGVGANVLTF.